This T cell receptor beta chain was obtained from a study of blood T cell repertoires in acute mononucleosis (dated by TCRdb to the early 2020s). Turning to the overall study: Acute-phase samples, representing the primary response, were taken within 2 weeks of symptom onset. Mean blood EBV load was about 4 log10 genome copies per million B cells during acute infection and about 2.8 at convalescence. During acute infection, about 2% and 1% of blood CD8 T cells were made up of mean YVL-BR-specific and GLC-BM-specific cells, respectively.

What the research found in general, with its limitations: The cohort comprised only a few donors, so group averages rested on very few individuals. For BRLF1 (YVL-BR), a dominant role in TCR repertoire selection was played by TCRalpha CDR3 motifs, whereas only a minimal role was played by TCRbeta. The low acute-to-convalescent clonotype overlap might be partly explained by sampling error, because only a fraction of each donor's blood was analyzed. Only approximately 9.2% of unique acute clonotypes persisted into convalescence, yet these made up most of the response; new diverse de novo clonotypes seemingly replaced the rest.

The time point label on this specimen signifies: acute infectious mononucleosis, at clinical presentation within 2 weeks of symptom onset (visit 1). The study tracked CD8 T cell responses to two immunodominant EBV epitopes, BRLF1 109 (YVL-BR) and BMLF1 280 (GLC-BM), over primary infection. A positive serum heterophile antibody test together with EBV viral capsid antigen-specific IgM pointed to primary EBV infection. Total CD8 T cells were first enriched from PBMCs by magnetic positive selection (MACS). A FACSAria III was used to sort live CD3+ CD8+ tetramer+ cells to over 85% purity. A PE-conjugated tetramer loaded with the BRLF1 109-117 peptide was used for cell sorting. Directly ex vivo after tetramer sorting, the TCR repertoires of EBV epitope-specific CD8 T cells were deep-sequenced at acute infection and at convalescence. Donors were three people aged about 18 to 30 with clinical acute infectious mononucleosis and laboratory evidence of primary EBV infection. Heparinized peripheral blood was drawn at clinical presentation with mononucleosis symptoms and again about 6 months later. Ficoll-Paque density gradient centrifugation was used to isolate PBMCs.

About this clone itself: One end of the junction fails to match germline, which may point to a read error.

For TCR profiling, total RNA from no fewer than 9,500 sorted tetramer+ CD8 T cells was reverse transcribed into cDNA. CDR3 regions were amplified by PCR with primers annealing to V and J regions, adding unique molecular identifiers to track templates. Profiling of the TCRalpha and TCRbeta chains was done on the immunoSEQ platform, including the sequencing and error-correction standards of that platform. As for how the authors treated the data: Clonal copy numbers were corrected for sequencing and PCR errors, and CDR3s were defined per IMGT conventions. Analysis was restricted to productive rearrangements and performed with immunoSEQ Analyzer versions 2.0 and 3.0, while gene-pairing frequencies underwent further processing in Microsoft Excel. Circos plots were used to visualize V-J pairings, and MEME plus a custom motifSearch program were used to find CDR3 motifs. The OLGA algorithm was used to calculate the probability of generation of TCR sequences. Clonotypes found at both visits were termed persistent, clonotypes found only in the acute phase were termed nonpersistent, and clonotypes found only at convalescence were termed de novo. Any amino acid clonotype used by more than one donor was defined as a public TCR. Not all clones reach the TCRdb copy of this immuneACCESS table, which keeps in-frame sequences only. Checked studies attribute under half of the gap to unresolved V genes and leave the rest unexplained. That table gives V, J and clone size, and the DNA gave D and trimming. The table for this sample lists some 6,600 clones; 20% to 25% of them were counted only once. The leading ten clones occupy around 30% of the sample.

This specimen was EBV YVL epitope tetramer+ CD8+ T cells sorted from PBMCs, taken during acute infectious mononucleosis. The cell subset or site label of this sample denotes: CD8 T cells binding a tetramer with EBV BRLF1 109-117 peptide (YVL-BR). The TCR originated in a woman in her late teens or twenties with infectious mononucleosis caused by EBV.

In nucleotide form, the sequence is TGTGCCAGCAGTCCGACAGCTAACTATGGCTACGCCTTC. This codes for CASSPTANYGYAF. The chain joins TRBV27 to TRBJ1-2; matching of 5 bases hints at TRBD1 as the D gene. The germline V gene encodes CDR1 MNHEY and CDR2 SMNVEV (reference sequence). The CDR3 has 13 amino acids, counting the end cysteine and phenylalanine. Just CDR3 DNA is preserved here, 39 bases in frame from base 1.